Listed here are 3 T cell receptor beta chains from one sample, sequenced in a study of blood T cell repertoires in COVID-19. Sequencing was performed with immunoSEQ multiplex PCR; in TCRdb, only in-frame clones are kept and a portion is missing. The sample yields 90,000 to 120,000 clones, around 83% seen once. Input material: peripheral blood. These receptor sequences come from a woman of 80 years or more with active or convalescent COVID-19.

The chain combines TRBV19 with TRBJ2-1; 9 nucleotides align to TRBD2. Per the germline V gene, CDR1 is LNHDA and CDR2 is SQIVND (reference sequence). The V segment lost 7 bases and the J segment 5 bases; nucleotides outside the gene matches: 6. The CDR3 spans 14 residues. DNA of the CDR3: TGTGCCAGTATGGATAGCGGGAGAAACAATGAGCAGTTCTTC. This codes for CASMDSGRNNEQFF.

This clone appeared a single time. The chain recombines TRBV29-1 with TRBJ2-1; TRBD1 matches at 9 bases. Germline V gene sequence: CDR1 SQVTM, CDR2 ANQGSEA. The CDR3 spans 13 residues. V trimming: 7 bases; J trimming: 7 bases; junction bases outside the gene matches: 8. CDR3 in DNA: TGCAGCGCAACCGGGACAGGGTATAATGAGCAGTTCTTC. Amino acid sequence: CSATGTGYNEQFF.

This sequence joins TRBV29-1 and TRBJ2-7; 7 bases map to TRBD2. The germline gives CDR1 SQVTM, CDR2 ANQGSEA. The CDR3 spans 13 residues. V was pared by 6 bases and J by 2 bases, with 7 bases of the junction left unmatched. The CDR3 sequence: CSVFGGIAYEQYF. The CDR3 nucleotides read TGCAGCGTCTTCGGGGGGATTGCCTACGAGCAGTACTTC.